This T cell receptor beta chain was sequenced in a study of blood T cell repertoires in COVID-19. Study at large: COVID-19 samples collected from the United States, Italy and Spain covered acute and convalescent phases.

V shed 0 bases and J shed 7 bases, with 14 bases lying between them. The CDR3 runs to 15 residues. Germline lookup yields CDR1 SGHRS and CDR2 YFSETQ. Under the authors' procedure: Counts of nucleated cells, estimated from reference gene primer amplification, were obtained. Some clones are missing from TCRdb's copy, which holds only in-frame ones; the method was immunoSEQ multiplex PCR. D and trimming were read from the DNA, whereas the V and J calls and clone size are those reported in that table. This table holds 110,000 to 150,000 clones, approximately 87% found once. The sequence came from a human donor in a cohort sampled during active COVID-19. The sequencing input was peripheral blood. J is TRBJ2-1 and V is TRBV5-1; weak D call: TRBD2 (6 bases). For the CDR3, the DNA is TGCGCCAGCAGCTTGGCGGCGGGACGTACGAATGAGCAGTTCTTC. It yields the protein CASSLAAGRTNEQFF.